This T cell receptor beta chain was captured in a study of T cell changes during pregnancy in multiple sclerosis. Some clones are missing from TCRdb's copy, which holds only in-frame ones; the method was immunoSEQ multiplex PCR. Found here are 65,000 to 75,000 clones, approximately 92% of them singletons; the top ten hold 3%. The CDR3 spans 15 residues. With 0 bases removed from V and 0 bases from J, the gap between germline ends came to 10 bases. Germline-derived CDR1 and CDR2 are SGHNT and YYREEE (reference sequence). This sequence originates from a female donor in good health, enrolled as a control in a pregnancy study. The input for sequencing was CD8+ T cells from peripheral blood mononuclear cells, taken in the third trimester of pregnancy. The chain uses TRBV5-4 and TRBJ2-7, with D possibly TRBD2 on 5 matching bases. The DNA for the CDR3 is TGTGCCAGCAGCTTGGGGGAGAAGAGCTCCTACGAGCAGTACTTC. This translates into CASSLGEKSSYEQYF.